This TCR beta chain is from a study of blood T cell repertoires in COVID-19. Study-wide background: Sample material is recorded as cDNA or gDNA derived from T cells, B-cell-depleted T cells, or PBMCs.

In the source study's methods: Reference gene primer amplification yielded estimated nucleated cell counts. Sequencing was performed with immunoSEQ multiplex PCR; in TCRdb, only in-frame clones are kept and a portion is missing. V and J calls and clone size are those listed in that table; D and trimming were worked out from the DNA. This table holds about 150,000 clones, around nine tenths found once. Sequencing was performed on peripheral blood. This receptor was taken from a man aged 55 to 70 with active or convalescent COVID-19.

This CDR3 reads CASSSPDYGYTF. CDR3 in DNA: TGTGCCAGCAGTTCCCCCGACTATGGCTACACCTTC. This sequence joins TRBV28 and TRBJ1-2; D is undetermined. The CDR3 has 12 residues. Germline V lookup: CDR1 MDHEN, CDR2 SYDVKM. V dropped 4 bases and J dropped 3 bases, with 6 bases sitting between them.